A selection of T cell receptor beta chains follows, all from one sample in a study of cytotoxic CD8 clonotypes in ibrutinib-treated CLL. Here immunoSEQ multiplex PCR was the method, and the copy in TCRdb shows in-frame clones only, minus some. The sample carries some 200,000 clones, about four fifths recorded once. The specimen comprised PBMCs, sampled after 12 months of ibrutinib treatment. Source of these receptors: a human donor with chronic lymphocytic leukemia. CDR3s include the opening cysteine and the closing phenylalanine or tryptophan. Each record gives: J gene, clone size, V gene, D gene, CDR3 protein, CDR3 DNA. A D gene is named only where the DNA matches it firmly. The size entry is marked missing in some rows and otherwise reads once, few, many or a size class.

>TRBJ1-1|-|TRBV11-1|-
CASSLRENTEAFF
TGTGCCAGCAGCTTACGGGAGAACACTGAAGCTTTCTTT
>TRBJ2-3|many|TRBV9|-
CASSVSADTQYF
TGTGCCAGCAGCGTGAGCGCAGATACGCAGTATTTT
>TRBJ2-3|-|TRBV5-4|-
CASSLKWTTGEGTQYF
TGTGCCAGCAGCTTAAAATGGACTACCGGAGAGGGTACGCAGTATTTT
>TRBJ2-5|-|TRBV9|-
CASTRDQGQETQYF
TGTGCCAGCACCCGAGATCAGGGACAAGAGACCCAGTACTTC
>TRBJ1-1|-|TRBV7-6|-
CASSLGGVNTEAFF
TGTGCCAGCAGCTTAGGAGGGGTGAACACTGAAGCTTTCTTT
>TRBJ1-1|once|TRBV10-3|TRBD1
CAISETRQGLVGNEAFF
TGTGCCATCAGTGAGACCCGACAGGGCCTGGTAGGGAATGAAGCTTTCTTT
>TRBJ1-3|-|TRBV2|-
CAGATGRSGNTIYF
TGTGCCGGAGCCACGGGACGCTCTGGAAACACCATATATTTT
>TRBJ2-1|-|TRBV7-8|-
CASLSPYNEQFF
TGTGCCAGCCTCAGCCCGTACAATGAGCAGTTCTTC
>TRBJ2-5|few|TRBV27|-
CASSNRYGETQYF
TGTGCCAGCAGTAATCGATACGGGGAGACCCAGTACTTC
>TRBJ2-6|-|TRBV4-1|-
CASSQVRGTDVSGANVLTF
TGCGCCAGCAGCCAAGTACGGGGGACAGACGTCTCTGGGGCCAACGTCCTGACTTTC
>TRBJ2-2|-|TRBV7-8|-
CASSRGQPGELFF
TGTGCCAGCAGCCGTGGACAGCCCGGGGAGCTGTTTTTT
>TRBJ1-5|-|TRBV27|TRBD1
CASRRTGDSNQPQHF
TGTGCCAGCAGACGGACAGGGGATAGCAATCAGCCCCAGCATTTT
>TRBJ1-1|-|TRBV5-1|-
CASSLVGHGTEAFF
TGCGCCAGCAGCTTGGTGGGACATGGCACTGAAGCTTTCTTT
>TRBJ2-1|-|TRBV5-1|-
CASSPTGTHTNEQFF
TGCGCCAGCAGCCCGACCGGGACTCACACTAATGAGCAGTTCTTC
>TRBJ1-5|-|TRBV28|TRBD1
CASSSPTGKESQPQHF
TGTGCCAGCAGTTCCCCGACAGGGAAGGAGAGTCAGCCCCAGCATTTT
>TRBJ1-2|-|TRBV6-6|-
CASSYQFNYGYTF
TGTGCCAGCAGTTACCAATTCAACTATGGCTACACCTTC
>TRBJ1-1|-|TRBV6-5|-
CASSSWVGLTEAFF
TGTGCCAGCAGCTCGTGGGTGGGTCTCACTGAAGCTTTCTTT
>TRBJ2-5|-|TRBV5-1|-
CASSLGRNQETQYF
TGCGCCAGCAGCTTGGGGAGGAACCAAGAGACCCAGTACTTC
>TRBJ1-2|-|TRBV5-1|-
CASSFWESYGYTF
TGCGCCAGCAGCTTTTGGGAGAGTTATGGCTACACCTTC
>TRBJ1-2|once|TRBV19|-
CASSPDNSNYGYTF
TGTGCCAGTAGTCCTGACAATTCTAACTATGGCTACACCTTC
>TRBJ2-3|-|TRBV27|TRBD2
CASSGLARTDTQYF
TGTGCCAGCTCCGGACTAGCCCGCACAGATACGCAGTATTTT
>TRBJ2-1|-|TRBV5-5|TRBD1
CASSWGQSSYNEQFF
TGTGCCAGCAGCTGGGGACAGAGCTCCTACAATGAGCAGTTCTTC
>TRBJ1-3|-|TRBV11-2|TRBD1
CASAGQGHAGNTIYF
TGTGCCAGCGCGGGACAGGGTCACGCTGGAAACACCATATATTTT
>TRBJ2-7|-|TRBV7-9|TRBD2
CASTSGRKDEQYF
TGTGCCAGCACTAGCGGGAGGAAGGACGAGCAGTACTTC
>TRBJ2-7|-|TRBV6-1|-
CASSEWSGRAYEQYF
TGTGCCAGCAGTGAATGGTCAGGGAGAGCCTACGAGCAGTACTTC